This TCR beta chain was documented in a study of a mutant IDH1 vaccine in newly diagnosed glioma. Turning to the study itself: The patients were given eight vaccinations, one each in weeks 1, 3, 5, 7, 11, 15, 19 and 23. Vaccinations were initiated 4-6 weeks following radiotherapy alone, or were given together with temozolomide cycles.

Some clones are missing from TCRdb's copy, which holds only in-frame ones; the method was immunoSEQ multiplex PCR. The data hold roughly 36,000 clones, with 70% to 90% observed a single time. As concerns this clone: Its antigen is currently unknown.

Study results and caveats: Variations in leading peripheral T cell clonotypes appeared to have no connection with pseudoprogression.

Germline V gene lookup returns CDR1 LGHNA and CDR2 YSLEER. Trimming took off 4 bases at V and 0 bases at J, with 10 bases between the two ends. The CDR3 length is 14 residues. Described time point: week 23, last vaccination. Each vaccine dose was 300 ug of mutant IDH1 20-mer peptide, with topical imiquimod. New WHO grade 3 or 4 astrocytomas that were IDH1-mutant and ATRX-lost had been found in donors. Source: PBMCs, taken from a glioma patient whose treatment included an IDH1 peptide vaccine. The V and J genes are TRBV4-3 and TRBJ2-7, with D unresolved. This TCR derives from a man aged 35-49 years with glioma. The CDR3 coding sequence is TGCGCCAGCAGCCCGCACCCTAGCTCCTACGAGCAGTACTTC. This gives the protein CASSPHPSSYEQYF.